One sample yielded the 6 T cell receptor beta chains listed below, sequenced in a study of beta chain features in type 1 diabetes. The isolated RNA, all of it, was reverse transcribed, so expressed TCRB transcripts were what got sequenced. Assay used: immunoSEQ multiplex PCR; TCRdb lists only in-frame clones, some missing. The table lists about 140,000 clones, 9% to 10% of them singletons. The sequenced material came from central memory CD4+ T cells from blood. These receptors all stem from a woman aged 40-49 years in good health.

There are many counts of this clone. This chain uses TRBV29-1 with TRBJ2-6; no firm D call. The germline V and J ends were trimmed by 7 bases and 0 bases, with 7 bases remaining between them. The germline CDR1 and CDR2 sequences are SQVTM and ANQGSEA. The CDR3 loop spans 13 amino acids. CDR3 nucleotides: TGCAGCGCCGTAATCTCTGGGGCCAACGTCCTGACTTTC. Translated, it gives CSAVISGANVLTF.

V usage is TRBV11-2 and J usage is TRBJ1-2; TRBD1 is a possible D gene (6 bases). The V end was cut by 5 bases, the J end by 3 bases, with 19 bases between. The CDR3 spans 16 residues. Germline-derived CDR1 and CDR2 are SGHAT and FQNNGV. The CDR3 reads CASSPRRRSGDYGYTF. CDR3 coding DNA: TGTGCCAGCAGCCCCCGTCGTAGGTCAGGGGACTATGGCTACACCTTC. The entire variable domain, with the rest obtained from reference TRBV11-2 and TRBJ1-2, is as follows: EAGVAQSPRYKIIEKRQSVAFWCNPISGHATLYWYQQILGQGPKLLIQFQNNGVVDDSQLPKDRFSAERLKGVDSTLKIQPAKLEDSAVYLCASSPRRRSGDYGYTFGSGTRLTVV.

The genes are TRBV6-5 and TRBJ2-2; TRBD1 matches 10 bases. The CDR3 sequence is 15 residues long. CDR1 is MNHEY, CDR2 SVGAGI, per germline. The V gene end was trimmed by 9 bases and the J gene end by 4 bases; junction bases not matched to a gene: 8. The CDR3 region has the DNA TGTGCCAGAGCTTCGGACAGGGGGGTCACCGGGGAGCTGTTTTTT. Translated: CARASDRGVTGELFF.

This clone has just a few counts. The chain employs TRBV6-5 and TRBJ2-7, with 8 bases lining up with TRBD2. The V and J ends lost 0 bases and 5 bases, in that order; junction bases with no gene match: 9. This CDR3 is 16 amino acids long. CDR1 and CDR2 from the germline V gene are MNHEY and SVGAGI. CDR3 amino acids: CASSYSSGGAFHEQYF. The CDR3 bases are TGTGCCAGCAGTTACTCGTCCGGGGGGGCCTTCCACGAGCAGTACTTC.

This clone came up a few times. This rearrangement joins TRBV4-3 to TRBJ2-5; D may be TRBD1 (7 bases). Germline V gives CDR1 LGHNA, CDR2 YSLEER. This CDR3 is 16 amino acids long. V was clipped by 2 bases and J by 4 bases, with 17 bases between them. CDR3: CASSQLAGQGGETQYF. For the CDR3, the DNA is TGCGCCAGCAGCCAACTAGCCGGGCAGGGGGGAGAGACCCAGTACTTC.

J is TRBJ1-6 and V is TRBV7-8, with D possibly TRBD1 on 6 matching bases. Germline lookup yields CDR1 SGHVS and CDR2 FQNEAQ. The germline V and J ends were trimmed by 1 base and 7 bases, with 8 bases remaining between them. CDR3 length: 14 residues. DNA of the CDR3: TGTGCCAGCAGCTTAGGTACAGGGAATTCACCCCTCCACTTT. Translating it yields CASSLGTGNSPLHF.